There are a few counts of the clone carrying this T cell receptor (beta chain). Its antigen is not known. Patients picked for sequencing had shown CD8+CD57+ cell expansion detected by flow cytometry. Severe acquired aplastic anemia was present in every patient. V lost 6 bases and J lost 8; bases outside the gene matches: 10. The CDR3 is 14 residues long. Germline V CDR1 and CDR2: SQVTM, ANQGSEA. This entry comes from a study of CD8+CD57+ T cells in acquired aplastic anemia. Study-wide context: Sorted CD4+ and CD8+ cells gave an average of around 3.3 ug of DNA. Notes on the study in general: A significant difference in CD8+ Simpson's diversity between patients and controls was not found. Patients and controls shared nearly 30 CD8+ CDR3 sequences, highly expressed in patients.

Genomic DNA acted as the template from which TCR beta VDJ combination and CDR3 sequence profiling were carried out. Via MiXCR, TCRdb re-called the reads, giving one row per CDR3 protein. Of 100,000 to 150,000 distinct CDR3 sequences in the sample, approximately 36% were seen once. The source of this sequence is a human donor with aplastic anemia. The sample was sorted CD4+, CD8+, or CD8+CD57+ T cells (not recorded which) from PBMCs. J is TRBJ1-6 and V is TRBV29-1; TRBD1 aligns across 7 bases. This CDR3 reads CSVRMTGSDSPLHF. DNA of the CDR3: TGCAGCGTCCGTATGACAGGGAGCGATTCACCCCTCCACTTT.